The 4 T cell receptor beta chains below come from one sample, sequenced in a study of T cells in Graves' hyperthyroidism and ophthalmopathy. Researchers amplified the TCR beta CDR3 regions from RNA transcripts. An initial round of RT-PCR targeting the TCR CDR3 relied on the HTBI primer set. TCRdb itself ran the multiplex PCR reads through MiXCR, one entry per CDR3 protein. This table has about 480,000 distinct CDR3 sequences, around 15% appearing once. Sequencing used blood. Receptors were obtained from a woman in her late teens or twenties with Graves' hyperthyroidism.

The genes are TRBV13 and TRBJ1-1; TRBD1 is a possible D gene (5 bases). CDR1 is PRHDT, CDR2 FYEKMQ, per germline (reference sequence). The V and J ends lost 5 bases and 4 bases respectively, with 17 bases between them. This CDR3 contains 15 residues. The chain's CDR3 is CASSKPRGSSTEAFF. The CDR3 DNA is TGTGCCAGCAGCAAGCCCCGGGGCAGCAGCACTGAAGCTTTCTTT.

This clonotype was picked up a small number of times. V is TRBV12-3 or TRBV12-4 and J is TRBJ2-3; D unresolved. The CDR3 extends over 12 amino acids. V shed 7 bases and J shed 0 bases, with 5 bases lying between them. This CDR3 is CASTLSTDTQYF. The CDR3 DNA follows: TGTGCCAGCACCCTCAGCACAGATACGCAGTATTTT.

This clonotype was picked up a small number of times. V usage is TRBV19 and J usage is TRBJ2-7; D call uncertain. V lost 5 bases, J lost 0 bases, and 14 bases lay in between. CDR3 length: 15 residues. Germline CDR1 LNHDA, CDR2 SQIVND (reference sequence). The CDR3 here is CASSPTASSSYEQYV. The CDR3 nucleotides read TGTGCCAGTAGTCCGACGGCGTCGAGCTCCTACGAGCAGTACGTC.

This clonotype was recorded many times. The CDR3 bases are TGTGCCAGCAGTTTTCTGGGGATGGAGACCCAGTACTTC. This sequence encodes CASSFLGMETQYF. V and J are TRBV12-3 or TRBV12-4 and TRBJ2-5; no firm D call. CDR3 length: 13 residues. Trimming took 3 bases from V and 5 from J, leaving 10 bases between them.